One and the same sample provided the 9 T cell receptor beta chains below, sequenced in a study of cytomegalovirus exposure and HLA in healthy donors. The PCR had 60 Vbeta and 13 Jbeta primers. Libraries were prepared by immunoSEQ multiplex PCR; TCRdb keeps only in-frame clonotypes and omits some of them. The sample lists some 150,000 clones, about two thirds seen once, with over 2% in the top ten. Sequencing was performed on PBMCs. These receptors all stem from a man aged 40-49 years in good health and CMV-seronegative.

The J gene is TRBJ2-6, the V gene TRBV27; D is perhaps TRBD2 (6 bases). CDR3 size: 15 residues. Trimming pared 5 bases from V and 3 bases from J, leaving 11 bases between. Germline CDR1 is MNHEY and CDR2 is SMNVEV (reference sequence). The CDR3 sequence: CASSLWGVGANVLTF. The CDR3 DNA sequence: TGTGCCAGCAGTCTGTGGGGGGTTGGGGCCAACGTCCTGACTTTC.

This clone was counted a few times. This chain connects TRBV5-1 to TRBJ2-2; 10 nucleotides agree with TRBD1. The CDR3 sequence is 15 residues long. Germline V gene lookup returns CDR1 SGHRS and CDR2 YFSETQ. V lost 2 bases, J lost 6 bases, and 4 bases stayed unmatched. The CDR3 DNA sequence: TGCGCCAGCAGCTTAGCCGGGACAGGGGCCGGGGAGCTGTTTTTT. Its protein product is CASSLAGTGAGELFF.

This clone appeared a few times. This sequence joins TRBV11-2 and TRBJ2-1, with TRBD2 matching over 13 bases. Germline V gives CDR1 SGHAT, CDR2 FQNNGV. CDR3 length: 15 amino acids. V was pared by 3 bases and J by 8 bases, with 4 bases of the junction left unmatched. The CDR3 DNA is TGTGCCAGCAGCTTCGGGACTAGCGGGAACGATGAGCAGTTCTTC. Residues: CASSFGTSGNDEQFF.

This chain links TRBV7-9 with TRBJ1-2, with 7 nucleotides matching TRBD1. CDR1 is SEHNR and CDR2 is FQNEAQ in the germline V gene (reference sequence). This CDR3 is 12 amino acids long. Trimming at V came to 5 bases and at J to 5 bases, leaving 2 bases not matched to a gene. CDR3 sequence (DNA): TGTGCCAGCAGCGGGGGACAGTATGGCTACACCTTC. As protein: CASSGGQYGYTF.

The chain uses TRBV28 and TRBJ2-6; D call uncertain. V dropped 8 bases and J dropped 1 base, with 3 bases sitting between them. The length of the CDR3 is 12 residues. Germline V lookup: CDR1 MDHEN, CDR2 SYDVKM. The CDR3 loop reads CASYSGANVLTF. The CDR3 DNA reads as TGTGCCAGCTATTCTGGGGCCAACGTCCTGACTTTC.

The rearrangement links TRBV6-5 to TRBJ2-5; TRBD1 aligns across 8 bases. The J segment lost 4 bases and the V segment lost 5 bases, leaving 6 bases of the junction unmatched. CDR1 MNHEY and CDR2 SVGAGI come from the germline V gene. The CDR3 sequence is 14 residues long. The CDR3 nucleotides are TGTGCCAGCAGTACCCCGACAGGGGCAGAGACCCAGTACTTC. Encoded protein: CASSTPTGAETQYF.

This CDR3 is CASSRRQGTNEKLFF. DNA for the CDR3: TGTGCCAGCTCACGTAGACAGGGAACTAATGAAAAACTGTTTTTT. The chain has TRBV18 and TRBJ1-4; 7 bases match TRBD1. The CDR3 has 15 amino acids. CDR1 is KGHSH and CDR2 is LQKENI in the germline V gene. The V gene end was trimmed by 4 bases and the J gene end by 1 base; junction bases not matched to a gene: 3. The full variable domain, its missing parts supplied by reference TRBV18 and TRBJ1-4, is NAGVMQNPRHLVRRRGQEARLRCSPMKGHSHVYWYRQLPEEGLKFMVYLQKENIIDESGMPKERFSAEFPKEGPSILRIQQVVRGDSAAYFCASSRRQGTNEKLFFGSGTQLSVL.

This sequence joins TRBV28 and TRBJ2-5; TRBD2 is a possible D gene (6 bases). V gave up 2 bases and J gave up 9 bases, with 16 bases separating them. The germline CDR1 and CDR2 sequences are MDHEN and SYDVKM. This CDR3 is 14 amino acids long. The CDR3 DNA reads as TGTGCCAGCAGTTTACCCCCTGCAGGGAGGTCCCAGTACTTC. It is translated as CASSLPPAGRSQYF.

J is TRBJ2-7 and V is TRBV5-6; D possibly corresponds to TRBD1 (6 bases). The CDR3 consists of 14 residues. CDR1 and CDR2 (germline): SGHDT, YYEEEE. The V end was cut by 4 bases, the J end by 12 bases, with 23 bases between. The CDR3: CASSTRDTGSHWYF. As DNA, the CDR3 is TGTGCCAGCAGCACCCGGGACACTGGCTCACATTGGTACTTC.